This T cell receptor beta chain was obtained from a study of shared clonotypes between healthy human individuals. Amplification in unsorted PBMC replicate PCRs started from about 320 ng DNA, which equals about 30,000 T cell genomes. This table comes from immunoSEQ multiplex PCR, and its TCRdb copy is limited to in-frame clones, with some not included. This table has 500,000 to 650,000 clones, around three quarters appearing once. The CDR3 totals 18 residues. From germline, CDR1 is SGHTA and CDR2 FQGNSA. On this clone: A much larger clone lies a single base off, so this may be a read error. This same CDR3 is encoded by further DNA sequences in the sample.

The chain employs TRBV7-2 and TRBJ2-2, with 10 bases that match TRBD2. The source is a woman between 40 and 55 years old in good health. Some clones in this sample may be carry-over from other donors' samples. The sequencing input was PBMCs. CDR3 sequence (DNA): TGCGCCAGCAGCTTAGGACCTAGCGGGAGTAGGGGCACCGGGGAGCTGTTTTTT. Translation gives CASSLGPSGSRGTGELFF.